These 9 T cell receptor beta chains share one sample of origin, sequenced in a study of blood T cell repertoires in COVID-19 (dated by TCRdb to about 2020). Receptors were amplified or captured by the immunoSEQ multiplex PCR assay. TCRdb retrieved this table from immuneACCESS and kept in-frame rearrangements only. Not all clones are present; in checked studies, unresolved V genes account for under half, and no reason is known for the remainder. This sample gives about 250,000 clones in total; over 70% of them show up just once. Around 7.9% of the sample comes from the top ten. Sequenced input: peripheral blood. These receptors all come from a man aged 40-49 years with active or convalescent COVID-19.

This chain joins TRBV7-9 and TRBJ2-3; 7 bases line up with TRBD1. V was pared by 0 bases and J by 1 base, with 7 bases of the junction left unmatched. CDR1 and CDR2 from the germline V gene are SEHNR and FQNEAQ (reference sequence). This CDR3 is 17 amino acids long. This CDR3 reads CASSLALVRGRTDTQYF. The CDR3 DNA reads TGTGCCAGCAGCTTAGCGCTGGTTAGGGGGCGCACAGATACGCAGTATTTT. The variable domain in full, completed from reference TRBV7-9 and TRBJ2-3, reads DTGVSQNPRHKITKRGQNVTFRCDPISEHNRLYWYRQTLGQGPEFLTYFQNEAQLEKSRLLSDRFSAERPKGSFSTLEIQRTEQGDSAMYLCASSLALVRGRTDTQYFGPGTRLTVL.

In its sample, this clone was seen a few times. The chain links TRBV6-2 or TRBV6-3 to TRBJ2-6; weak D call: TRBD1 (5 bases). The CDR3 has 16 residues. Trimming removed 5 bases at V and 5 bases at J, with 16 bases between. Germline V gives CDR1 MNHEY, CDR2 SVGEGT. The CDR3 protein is CASSAHDGARANVLTF. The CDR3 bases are TGTGCCAGCAGTGCACATGATGGGGCTCGGGCCAACGTCCTGACTTTC.

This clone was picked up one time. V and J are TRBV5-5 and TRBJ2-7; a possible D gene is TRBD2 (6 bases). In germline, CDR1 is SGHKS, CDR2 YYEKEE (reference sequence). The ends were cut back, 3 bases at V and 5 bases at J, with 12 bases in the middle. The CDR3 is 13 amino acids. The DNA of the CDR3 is TGTGCCAGCAGCTGGGGTTGGGGGGACGAGCAGTACTTC. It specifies CASSWGWGDEQYF.

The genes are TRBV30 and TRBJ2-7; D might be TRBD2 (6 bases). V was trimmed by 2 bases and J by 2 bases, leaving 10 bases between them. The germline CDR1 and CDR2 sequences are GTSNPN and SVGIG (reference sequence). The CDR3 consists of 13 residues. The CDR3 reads CAWSPGVTYEQYF. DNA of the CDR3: TGTGCCTGGAGTCCGGGGGTAACCTACGAGCAGTACTTC.

For the CDR3, the DNA is TGTGCCAGCAGCCTATTGGACAGGGTCCAAGAGACCCAGTACTTC. Residues: CASSLLDRVQETQYF. The chain carries TRBV3-1 (or the pseudogene TRBV3-2) and TRBJ2-5; 8 bases match TRBD1. The CDR3 sequence is 15 residues long. Germline V gene lookup returns CDR1 LGHDT and CDR2 YNNKEL (reference sequence). V was pared by 4 bases and J by 1 base, with 5 bases of the junction left unmatched.

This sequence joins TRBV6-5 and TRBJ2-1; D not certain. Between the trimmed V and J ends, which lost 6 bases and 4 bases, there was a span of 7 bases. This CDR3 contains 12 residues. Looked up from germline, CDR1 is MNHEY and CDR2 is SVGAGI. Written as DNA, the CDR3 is TGTGCCAGCAGGTCCCTTTACAATGAGCAGTTCTTC. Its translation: CASRSLYNEQFF.

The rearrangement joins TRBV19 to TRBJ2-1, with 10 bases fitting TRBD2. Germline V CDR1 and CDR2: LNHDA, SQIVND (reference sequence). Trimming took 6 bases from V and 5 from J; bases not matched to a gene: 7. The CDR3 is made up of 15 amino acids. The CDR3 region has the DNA TGTGCCAGTAGCCCAAGCGGGGGGGGGCACAATGAGCAGTTCTTC. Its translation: CASSPSGGGHNEQFF.

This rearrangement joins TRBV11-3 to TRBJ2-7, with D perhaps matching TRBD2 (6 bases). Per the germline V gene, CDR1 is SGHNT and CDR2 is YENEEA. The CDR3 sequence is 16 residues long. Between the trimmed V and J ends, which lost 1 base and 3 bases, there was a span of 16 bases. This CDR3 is CASSLGGGVDLYEQYF. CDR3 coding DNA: TGTGCCAGCAGCTTAGGAGGAGGGGTGGACCTCTACGAGCAGTACTTC. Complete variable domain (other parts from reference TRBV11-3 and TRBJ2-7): EAGVVQSPRYKIIEKKQPVAFWCNPISGHNTLYWYLQNLGQGPELLIRYENEEAVDDSQLPKDRFSAERLKGVDSTLKIQPAELGDSAVYLCASSLGGGVDLYEQYFGPGTRLTVT.

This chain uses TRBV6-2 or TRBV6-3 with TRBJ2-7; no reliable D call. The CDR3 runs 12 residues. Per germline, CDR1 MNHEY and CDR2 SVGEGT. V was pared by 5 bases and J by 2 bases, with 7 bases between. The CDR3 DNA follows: TGTGCCAGCAGTCACACACCCTACGAGCAGTACTTC. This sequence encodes CASSHTPYEQYF.